Presented here are 6 T cell receptor beta chains from one specimen sequenced in a study of blood T cell repertoires in COVID-19. Here immunoSEQ multiplex PCR was the method, and the copy in TCRdb shows in-frame clones only, minus some. Of some 17,000 clones listed, under 85% are singletons. Sequences were obtained from peripheral blood. The receptors here all came from a man in his 70s with COVID-19, enrolled during active disease.

This chain uses TRBV7-8 with TRBJ2-3, with D possibly being TRBD2 (5 bases). CDR1 SGHVS and CDR2 FQNEAQ come from the germline V gene. V lost 4 bases, J lost 0 bases, and 11 bases lay in between. The CDR3 extends over 15 amino acids. The CDR3: CASSSKTTSTDTQYF. DNA of the CDR3: TGTGCCAGCAGCTCAAAGACTACCAGCACAGATACGCAGTATTTT.

V usage is TRBV6-6 and J usage is TRBJ1-1, with D possibly matching TRBD1 (6 bases). Germline V CDR1 and CDR2: MNHNY, SVGAGI (reference sequence). This CDR3 is 13 amino acids long. V was cut by 6 bases and J by 4 bases, with 12 bases left in between. CDR3 coding DNA: TGTGCCAGCAGGGGGGAGGGGGGCACTGAAGCTTTCTTT. Its protein is CASRGEGGTEAFF.

This clone qualifies as medium-sized (0.01 to 0.1%). V gene TRBV7-9 combines with J gene TRBJ1-2; maybe TRBD1 (5 bases). Germline V gene sequence: CDR1 SEHNR, CDR2 FQNEAQ (reference sequence). The CDR3 spans 14 residues. Trimming removed 8 bases at V and 4 bases at J, with 17 bases between. The CDR3 DNA follows: TGTGCCAGCCGTGGGATGACAGAGGCCTATGGCTACACCTTC. Its translation is CASRGMTEAYGYTF.

The chain recombines TRBV30 with TRBJ1-1; TRBD1 is a possible D gene (5 bases). The CDR3 consists of 15 residues. CDR1 and CDR2 from the germline V gene are GTSNPN and SVGIG (reference sequence). Trimming took off 4 bases at V and 5 bases at J, with 20 bases between the two ends. The CDR3 DNA reads TGTGCCTGGAATCGGGGGGGTTTAGACGGGACTGAAGCTTTCTTT. Amino acid sequence: CAWNRGGLDGTEAFF.

This clone has a handful of counts. The V gene is TRBV19, the J gene TRBJ2-5; TRBD2 matches at 7 bases. After removal of 3 bases from V and 3 bases from J, the junction contained 4 bases not matched to a gene. Germline lookup yields CDR1 LNHDA and CDR2 SQIVND (reference sequence). The CDR3 is 14 residues long. The CDR3 sequence: CASSIGSGKETQYF. Here the CDR3 DNA reads TGTGCCAGTAGTATTGGGAGCGGGAAAGAGACCCAGTACTTC.

J is TRBJ1-1 and V is TRBV19, with TRBD1 as a possible D gene (6 bases). Germline V gene lookup returns CDR1 LNHDA and CDR2 SQIVND (reference sequence). With 5 bases removed from V and 4 bases from J, the gap between germline ends came to 11 bases. The CDR3 totals 13 residues. For the CDR3, the DNA is TGTGCCAGTAGTCTCGACAGGCGCACTGAAGCTTTCTTT. This codes for CASSLDRRTEAFF.